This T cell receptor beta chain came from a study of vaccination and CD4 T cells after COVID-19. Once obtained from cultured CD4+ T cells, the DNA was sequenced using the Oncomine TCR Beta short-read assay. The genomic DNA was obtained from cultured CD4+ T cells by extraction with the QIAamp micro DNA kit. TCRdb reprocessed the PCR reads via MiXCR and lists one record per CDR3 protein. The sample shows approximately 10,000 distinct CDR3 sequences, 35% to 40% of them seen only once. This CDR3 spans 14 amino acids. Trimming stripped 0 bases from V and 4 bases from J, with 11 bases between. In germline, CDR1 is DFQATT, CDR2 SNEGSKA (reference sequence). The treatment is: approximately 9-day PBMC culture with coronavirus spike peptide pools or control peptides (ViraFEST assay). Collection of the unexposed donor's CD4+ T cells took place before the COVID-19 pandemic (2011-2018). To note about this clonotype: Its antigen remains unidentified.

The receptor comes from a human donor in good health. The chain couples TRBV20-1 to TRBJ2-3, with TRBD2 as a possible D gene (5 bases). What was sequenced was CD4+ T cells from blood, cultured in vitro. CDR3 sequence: CSARDSSGPDTQYF. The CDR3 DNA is TGCAGTGCTAGAGATAGCAGCGGCCCAGATACGCAGTATTTT.